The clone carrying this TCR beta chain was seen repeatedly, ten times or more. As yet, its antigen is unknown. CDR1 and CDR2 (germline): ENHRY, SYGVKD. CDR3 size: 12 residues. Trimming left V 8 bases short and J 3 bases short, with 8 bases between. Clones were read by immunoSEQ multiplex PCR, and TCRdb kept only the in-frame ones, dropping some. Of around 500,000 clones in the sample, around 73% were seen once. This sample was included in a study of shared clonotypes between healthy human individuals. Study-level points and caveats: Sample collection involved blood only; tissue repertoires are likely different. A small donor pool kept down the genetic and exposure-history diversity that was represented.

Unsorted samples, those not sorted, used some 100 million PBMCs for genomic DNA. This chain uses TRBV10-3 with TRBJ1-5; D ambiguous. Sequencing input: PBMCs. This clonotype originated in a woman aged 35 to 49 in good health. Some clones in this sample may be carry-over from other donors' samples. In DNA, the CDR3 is TGTGCCATCGGCGCTCCCAATCAGCCCCAGCATTTT. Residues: CAIGAPNQPQHF.